One sample yielded the 27 T cell receptor beta chains listed below, sequenced in a study of OX40 agonist ivuxolimab in advanced cancers. Sequencing used immunoSEQ multiplex PCR; TCRdb keeps in-frame clones, though not all of them. The table records some 80,000 clones, 94% of them present only once. Source: CD4+ or CD8+ T cells sorted from blood, taken in a trial of the OX40 agonist ivuxolimab. The receptor source for this set is an adult with an advanced solid tumor such as melanoma, head and neck, liver or kidney cancer.

This chain connects TRBV5-6 to TRBJ1-2; no clear D gene. This CDR3 is 14 amino acids long. Per the germline V gene, CDR1 is SGHDT and CDR2 is YYEEEE. V was shortened by 1 base and J by 2 bases, with 9 bases between the two germline ends. The DNA of the CDR3 is TGTGCCAGCAGCTTGAACAGAGTAAACTATGGCTACACCTTC. Translating it yields CASSLNRVNYGYTF.

This clone appeared a single time. The chain has TRBV19 and TRBJ1-2, with 11 bases lining up with TRBD1. The CDR3 extends over 15 amino acids. Germline CDR1 reads LNHDA; CDR2 reads SQIVND (reference sequence). The junction had 5 bases not matched to a gene; V was cut back by 5 bases and J by 3 bases. The CDR3 protein is CASSSGQGGYYGYTF. The CDR3 DNA reads as TGTGCCAGTAGTTCGGGACAGGGGGGCTACTATGGCTACACCTTC.

Comments on this clone: The germline gene is not matched at one end of the junction; a read error may be the cause. The sample holds other DNA sequences that translate to the same CDR3. The chain couples TRBV13 to TRBJ1-2; TRBD1 matches 7 bases. The CDR3 spans 14 residues. Germline V gives CDR1 PRHDT, CDR2 FYEKMQ (reference sequence). The chain's CDR3 is CASSLGTGDYGYTF. CDR3 coding DNA: TGTGCCAGCAGCCTAGGTACAGGGGACTATGGCTACACCTTC.

The V call is TRBV11-2, the J call TRBJ2-3; possibly TRBD2 for D (6 bases). V lost 5 bases to trimming and J lost 1 base, with 10 bases between them. CDR3 length: 14 amino acids. Germline CDR1 and CDR2: SGHAT and FQNNGV. The CDR3 protein is CASSHGTRTDTQYF. CDR3 nucleotides: TGTGCCAGCAGCCACGGGACTCGCACAGATACGCAGTATTTT.

This chain links TRBV7-3 with TRBJ2-1; 13 nucleotides line up with TRBD2. Trimming took 5 bases from V and 9 from J; bases not matched to a gene: 7. Germline CDR1 reads SGHTA; CDR2 reads FQGTGA. The CDR3 runs 15 residues. This CDR3 is CASSQLAGGPGEQFF. For the CDR3, the DNA is TGTGCCAGCAGCCAACTAGCGGGAGGGCCGGGTGAGCAGTTCTTC.

Comment on this clone: At one end, the junction sequence differs from germline, possibly due to a read error. This chain connects TRBV2 to TRBJ2-3; 11 bases agree with TRBD2. CDR3 length equals 18 residues. Germline V gene lookup returns CDR1 SNHLY and CDR2 FYNNEI. CDR3 bases: TGTGCCAGCAGGAGGGAGCTAGCGGGAGGCCGAAGCATAGATACGCAGTATTTT. Encoded protein: CASRRELAGGRSIDTQYF.

V usage is TRBV11-2 and J usage is TRBJ1-3; 7 bases map to TRBD1. The CDR3 runs 16 residues. The trim removed 5 bases at V and 2 bases at J, leaving 9 bases unmatched. Per germline, CDR1 SGHAT and CDR2 FQNNGV. The CDR3 bases are TGTGCCAGCAGCCCCCTCAGGAGGGGGCCTGGAAACACCATATATTTT. Translating it yields CASSPLRRGPGNTIYF.

This chain links TRBV4-3 with TRBJ1-1; D not resolved. The V and J ends lost 4 bases and 5 bases respectively, with 8 bases between them. CDR1 LGHNA and CDR2 YSLEER come from the germline V gene. This CDR3 has 12 residues. The CDR3 here is CASSPSGTEAFF. CDR3 in DNA: TGCGCCAGCAGCCCGTCGGGGACTGAAGCTTTCTTT.

The V and J genes are TRBV27 and TRBJ2-7, with a possible D match to TRBD1 (6 bases). Germline values: CDR1 MNHEY, CDR2 SMNVEV (reference sequence). This CDR3 has 14 residues. Trimming stripped 7 bases from V and 5 bases from J, with 18 bases between. CDR3 residues: CASMGAGNYHEQYF. CDR3 sequence (DNA): TGTGCCAGCATGGGGGCAGGGAATTACCACGAGCAGTACTTC.

V is TRBV5-6 and J is TRBJ1-6; D ambiguous. The CDR3 totals 15 residues. Trimming removed 6 bases from V and 5 bases from J, with 15 bases in between. Germline loops: CDR1 SGHDT, CDR2 YYEEEE. DNA of the CDR3: TGTGCCAGCACCATCACGGGGTACGATAATTCACCCCTCCACTTT. The encoded protein is CASTITGYDNSPLHF.

The chain combines TRBV27 with TRBJ2-7; D perhaps matches TRBD2 (6 bases). Germline V gene sequence: CDR1 MNHEY, CDR2 SMNVEV (reference sequence). The CDR3 has 14 residues. V was cut by 3 bases and J by 4 bases, with 13 bases left in between. The CDR3 sequence is CASSFGPGEYEQYF. The DNA of the CDR3 is TGTGCCAGCAGTTTTGGCCCGGGAGAATACGAGCAGTACTTC.

V gene TRBV5-6 combines with J gene TRBJ2-2; 13 nucleotides agree with TRBD2. With 2 bases clipped from V and 6 bases from J, the junction kept 4 bases outside the gene matches. The length of the CDR3 is 16 residues. CDR1 and CDR2 (germline): SGHDT, YYEEEE. CDR3 nucleotides: TGTGCCAGCAGCTTCACTAGCGGGGGGGCCGCCGGGGAGCTGTTTTTT. This codes for CASSFTSGGAAGELFF.

The count of this clone is one. The rearrangement joins TRBV19 to TRBJ2-2; D remains ambiguous. Germline loops: CDR1 LNHDA, CDR2 SQIVND (reference sequence). V was trimmed by 5 bases and J by 7 bases, leaving 8 bases between them. The CDR3 is 12 amino acids. CDR3 sequence (DNA): TGTGCCAGTAGTTTCGCGGTCGGGGAGCTGTTTTTT. Its protein is CASSFAVGELFF. The full variable domain, rest sourced from reference TRBV19 and TRBJ2-2, is DGGITQSPKYLFRKEGQNVTLSCEQNLNHDAMYWYRQDPGQGLRLIYYSQIVNDFQKGDIAEGYSVSREKKESFPLTVTSAQKNPTAFYLCASSFAVGELFFGEGSRLTVL.

The chain has TRBV27 and TRBJ2-7, with D maybe TRBD1 (6 bases). CDR1 is MNHEY, CDR2 SMNVEV, per germline (reference sequence). Trimming shortened V by 2 bases and J by 0 bases, and 8 bases separated the two germline ends. The CDR3 has 14 amino acids. CDR3: CASSLQGLSYEQYF. The CDR3 DNA sequence: TGTGCCAGCAGTTTACAGGGGCTCTCCTACGAGCAGTACTTC.

The V call is TRBV5-4, the J call TRBJ2-7; 15 bases line up with TRBD2. The CDR3 is made up of 17 amino acids. Germline-derived CDR1 and CDR2 are SGHNT and YYREEE (reference sequence). Losses at the gene ends were 4 bases for V and 1 base for J; bases not matched to a gene: 6. CDR3 region: CASSHGTSGRWSYEQYF. CDR3 sequence (DNA): TGTGCCAGCAGCCATGGGACTAGCGGGAGGTGGTCCTACGAGCAGTACTTC.

The chain links TRBV5-1 to TRBJ2-1; D possibly corresponds to TRBD2 (5 bases). Trimming removed 2 bases at V and 0 bases at J, with 15 bases between. This CDR3 has 17 residues. From germline, CDR1 is SGHRS and CDR2 YFSETQ. CDR3 in DNA: TGCGCCAGCAGCTTTATACTAGTACAAAGCTCCTACAATGAGCAGTTCTTC. Its translation: CASSFILVQSSYNEQFF.

The chain is built from TRBV6-6 and TRBJ2-7, with TRBD1 matching 10 bases. Germline loops: CDR1 MNHNY, CDR2 SVGAGI (reference sequence). The junction had 7 bases not matched to a gene; V was cut back by 6 bases and J by 5 bases. The CDR3 length is 14 residues. DNA of the CDR3: TGTGCCAGCAGACGGGGACAGGGGTACGACGAGCAGTACTTC. It yields the protein CASRRGQGYDEQYF.

The genes are TRBV12-5 and TRBJ1-1; TRBD1 is a possible D gene (5 bases). The V gene lost 4 bases and the J gene lost 11 bases, with 23 bases spanning the gap. This CDR3 is 15 amino acids long. CDR1 and CDR2 (germline): LGHNT, FRNRAP. The chain's CDR3 is CASGSQALGGSGAFF. The CDR3 nucleotides read TGTGCTAGTGGTTCGCAGGCCTTGGGCGGCTCAGGGGCTTTCTTT.

This sequence joins TRBV28 and TRBJ1-5; 8 bases align to TRBD1. The CDR3 totals 13 residues. Trimming cost V 4 bases and J 4 bases; bases outside gene matches: 0. Germline CDR1 reads MDHEN; CDR2 reads SYDVKM. The CDR3 is CASSYRGNQPQHF. In nucleotides, the CDR3 is TGTGCCAGCAGTTACAGGGGGAATCAGCCCCAGCATTTT.

Only one count was recorded for this clone. V is TRBV11-2 and J is TRBJ2-3; the match to TRBD2 covers 7 bases. The V gene end was trimmed by 5 bases and the J gene end by 0 bases; junction bases not matched to a gene: 5. The length of the CDR3 is 15 residues. Germline CDR1 and CDR2: SGHAT and FQNNGV. CDR3 coding DNA: TGTGCCAGCAGCCGTGTGGGACTAAGCACAGATACGCAGTATTTT. Translating it yields CASSRVGLSTDTQYF.

The V gene is TRBV9, the J gene TRBJ1-4, with 11 positions matching TRBD1. The germline CDR1 and CDR2 sequences are SGDLS and YYNGEE. The CDR3 has 14 residues. V shed 4 bases and J 8 bases; nucleotides not matched to a gene: 4. CDR3: CASSRTGGEEKLFF. CDR3 DNA: TGTGCCAGCAGCCGGACAGGGGGCGAGGAAAAACTGTTTTTT.

V is TRBV11-3 and J is TRBJ2-7; TRBD1 aligns across 7 bases. Germline values: CDR1 SGHNT, CDR2 YENEEA. The CDR3 covers 13 residues. V was pared by 5 bases and J by 3 bases, with 4 bases of the junction left unmatched. The DNA for the CDR3 is TGTGCCAGCAGCGAGGGACAGATCTACGAGCAGTACTTC. It codes for CASSEGQIYEQYF.

This clone has only a few counts. The chain combines TRBV12-5 with TRBJ1-1; possibly TRBD1 for D (6 bases). The germline CDR1 and CDR2 sequences are LGHNT and FRNRAP. V dropped 3 bases and J dropped 3 bases, with 11 bases sitting between them. The length of the CDR3 is 14 residues. Written as DNA, the CDR3 is TGTGCTAGTGGTTTCCGGGACATCCACACTGAAGCTTTCTTT. Translated, it gives CASGFRDIHTEAFF. The entire variable domain, with the rest obtained from reference TRBV12-5 and TRBJ1-1, is as follows: DARVTQTPRHKVTEMGQEVTMRCQPILGHNTVFWYRQTMMQGLELLAYFRNRAPLDDSGMPKDRFSAEMPDATLATLKIQPSEPRDSAVYFCASGFRDIHTEAFFGQGTRLTVV.

The rearrangement links TRBV7-9 to TRBJ1-5; TRBD1 is a possible D gene (5 bases). CDR3 size: 16 residues. Trimming removed 4 bases at V and 2 bases at J, with 15 bases between. The germline gives CDR1 SEHNR, CDR2 FQNEAQ (reference sequence). CDR3 nucleotide sequence: TGTGCCAGCAGCTCTGACCGCGAGGGACGCAATCAGCCCCAGCATTTT. Translating it yields CASSSDREGRNQPQHF. The full variable domain, completed using reference TRBV7-9 and TRBJ1-5, is DTGVSQNPRHKITKRGQNVTFRCDPISEHNRLYWYRQTLGQGPEFLTYFQNEAQLEKSRLLSDRFSAERPKGSFSTLEIQRTEQGDSAMYLCASSSDREGRNQPQHFGDGTRLSIL.

The chain has TRBV7-2 and TRBJ2-5; 10 bases are a match to TRBD2. The trim removed 3 bases at V and 0 bases at J, leaving 4 bases unmatched. This CDR3 spans 16 amino acids. Germline loops: CDR1 SGHTA, CDR2 FQGNSA. CDR3 in amino acids: CASSLGSGGYQETQYF. DNA for the CDR3: TGTGCCAGCAGCTTGGGTAGCGGGGGGTACCAAGAGACCCAGTACTTC. Looking up the rest from reference TRBV7-2 and TRBJ2-5 gives the full variable domain: GAGVSQSPSNKVTEKGKDVELRCDPISGHTALYWYRQSLGQGLEFLIYFQGNSAPDKSGLPSDRFSAERTGGSVSTLTIQRTQQEDSAVYLCASSLGSGGYQETQYFGPGTRLLVL.

V gene TRBV29-1 combines with J gene TRBJ2-1, with D hard to call. The V and J ends lost 4 bases and 7 bases respectively, with 5 bases between them. CDR3 length: 10 residues. Per the germline V gene, CDR1 is SQVTM and CDR2 is ANQGSEA. CDR3 bases: TGCAGCGTTGCCGGGAATGAGCAGTTCTTC. Protein sequence: CSVAGNEQFF.

The V call is TRBV7-3, the J call TRBJ2-6, with D uncertain. The V end was cut by 1 base, the J end by 4 bases, with 14 bases between. The V gene's germline CDR1 is SGHTA and CDR2 FQGTGA. The CDR3 consists of 17 residues. CDR3 loop: CASSLRGMGFGANVLTF. For the CDR3, the DNA is TGTGCCAGCAGCTTAAGGGGTATGGGGTTCGGGGCCAACGTCCTGACTTTC.